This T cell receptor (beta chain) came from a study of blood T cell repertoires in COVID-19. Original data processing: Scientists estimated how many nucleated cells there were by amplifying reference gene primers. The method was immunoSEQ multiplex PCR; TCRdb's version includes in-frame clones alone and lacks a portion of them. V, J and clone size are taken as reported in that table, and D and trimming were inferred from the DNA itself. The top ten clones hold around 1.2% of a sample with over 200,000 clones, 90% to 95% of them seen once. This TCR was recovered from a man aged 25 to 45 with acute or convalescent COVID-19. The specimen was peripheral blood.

CDR3 residues: CASSSRATGGPYEQYF. The CDR3 DNA reads TGCGCCAGCAGCTCGCGAGCGACCGGGGGGCCCTACGAGCAGTACTTC. The chain couples TRBV5-1 to TRBJ2-7, with a possible D match to TRBD2 (7 bases). CDR3 size: 16 residues. Germline V CDR1 and CDR2: SGHRS, YFSETQ. V gave up 3 bases and J gave up 2 bases, with 18 bases separating them. The full variable domain, completed using reference TRBV5-1 and TRBJ2-7, is KAGVTQTPRYLIKTRGQQVTLSCSPISGHRSVSWYQQTPGQGLQFLFEYFSETQRNKGNFPGRFSGRQFSNSRSEMNVSTLELGDSALYLCASSSRATGGPYEQYFGPGTRLTVT.